This record concerns one T cell receptor (beta chain) sequence. Germline lookup yields CDR1 MGHRA and CDR2 YSYEKL. The V and J ends lost 3 bases and 5 bases, in that order; junction bases with no gene match: 15. This CDR3 is built from 17 residues. In the source study's methods: Using reference gene primer amplification, nucleated cell counts were estimated. Clones were sequenced by immunoSEQ multiplex PCR, and TCRdb holds only the in-frame ones, with some missing. D and trimming were read from the DNA, whereas the V and J calls and clone size are those reported in that table. The profile shows more than 120,000 clones, roughly 87% of them singletons. The data stem from a study of blood T cell repertoires in COVID-19. Study at large: Sources were T cells, B-cell-depleted T cells, or PBMCs; the material itself was cDNA or gDNA.

The sample consisted of peripheral blood. The V and J genes are TRBV4-1 and TRBJ2-5, with TRBD2 identical over 7 bases. This clonotype originated in a human donor in a cohort sampled during active COVID-19. In DNA, the CDR3 is TGCGCCAGCAGCCACGCCTTATCCGGGGCCGGGGGGGAGACCCAGTACTTC. Translating it yields CASSHALSGAGGETQYF.